The rows below give T cell receptor beta chains drawn from one sample of a study of blood T cells in healthy people across ages. TCRdb re-called the 5' RACE reads through MiXCR, storing one row per CDR3 protein. The sample lists hundreds of thousands of distinct CDR3 sequences, roughly 41% occurring once. Material: blood. All receptors come from a man aged 80 or over in good health. Both conserved end residues are part of each CDR3. The D gene is left open where the match is weak. Not every row has a clone size; where given, it reads once, few, many or a size class.

v_call	d_call	clone_size	j_call	cdr3_aa	cdr3_nt
TRBV7-6	TRBD1	NA	TRBJ1-1	CASSNRGTFNTEAFF	TGTGCCAGCAGCAACAGGGGGACCTTCAACACTGAAGCTTTCTTT
TRBV7-3	NA	NA	TRBJ2-3	CACSPRPQGSSTDTQYF	TGTGCCTGCAGCCCTCGCCCGCAGGGGTCTAGCACAGATACGCAGTATTTT
TRBV29-1	NA	NA	TRBJ2-5	CSVDPRGEETQYF	TGCAGCGTTGACCCGAGAGGGGAAGAGACCCAGTACTTC
TRBV5-1	NA	few	TRBJ2-5	CASSRSEAPETQYF	TGCGCCAGCAGCCGGAGCGAGGCCCCAGAGACCCAGTACTTC
TRBV9	NA	NA	TRBJ1-2	CASKQDIWGSGYTF	TGTGCCAGCAAGCAGGACATATGGGGAAGCGGCTACACCTTC
TRBV10-2	NA	NA	TRBJ2-3	CASSDRRTTDTQYF	TGCGCCAGCAGTGACAGGAGAACCACAGATACGCAGTATTTT
TRBV7-9	NA	NA	TRBJ2-5	CASSRGESRWEQYF	TGTGCCAGCAGCAGGGGGGAGTCGAGGTGGGAGCAGTACTTC
TRBV20-1	TRBD1	few	TRBJ2-5	CSADRGQETQYF	TGCAGTGCTGACAGGGGCCAGGAGACCCAGTACTTC
TRBV20-1	TRBD2	NA	TRBJ2-5	CSARIAGLQETQYF	TGCAGTGCTAGAATAGCGGGGCTACAAGAGACCCAGTACTTC
TRBV9	TRBD1	few	TRBJ1-1	CASSPRGLTEAFF	TGTGCCAGCAGCCCCAGGGGGCTCACTGAAGCTTTCTTT
TRBV29-1	NA	NA	TRBJ2-5	CSVTQSLGETQYF	TGCAGCGTTACGCAAAGTCTTGGAGAGACCCAGTACTTC
TRBV6-2/TRBV6-3	NA	NA	TRBJ1-2	CASKQPTGGGNYGYTF	TGTGCCAGCAAACAACCAACAGGCGGCGGGAACTATGGCTACACCTTC
TRBV7-7	TRBD2	once	TRBJ2-5	CASSRAGAGVRETQYF	TGTGCTAGCAGCAGAGCCGGGGCGGGAGTCCGGGAGACCCAGTACTTC
TRBV28	NA	NA	TRBJ2-5	CASSLSQGRDQETQYF	TGTGCCAGCAGTTTAAGCCAGGGCAGGGACCAAGAGACCCAGTACTTC
TRBV18	TRBD2	NA	TRBJ2-1	CASSPILAGDTNEQFF	TGTGCCAGCTCACCTATCCTAGCGGGAGATACGAATGAGCAGTTCTTC
TRBV29-1	NA	many	TRBJ2-5	CSADAQGGETQYF	TGCAGCGCCGACGCTCAGGGAGGAGAGACCCAGTACTTC
TRBV7-2	NA	once	TRBJ2-7	CVSSLETFSHEQYF	TGTGTCAGCAGCTTAGAGACATTTTCGCACGAGCAGTACTTC
TRBV7-2	NA	few	TRBJ2-2	CASSLEMSGELFF	TGTGCCAGCAGCTTAGAGATGTCCGGGGAGCTGTTTTTT
TRBV7-8	NA	NA	TRBJ2-5	CASSHWDRDGETQYF	TGTGCCAGCAGTCATTGGGACCGGGACGGGGAGACCCAGTACTTC
TRBV6-4	TRBD1	few	TRBJ1-2	CASSQGQQYGYTF	TGTGCCAGCAGCCAGGGACAGCAATATGGCTACACCTTC
TRBV7-2	NA	few	TRBJ2-2	CASSLDLNTGELFF	TGTGCCAGCAGCTTAGACCTAAACACCGGGGAGCTGTTTTTT
TRBV30	NA	NA	TRBJ2-3	CAWSARGDTQYF	TGTGCCTGGAGTGCAAGGGGAGATACGCAGTATTTT
TRBV6-5	NA	NA	TRBJ2-7	CASRASFQLGQYF	TGTGCCAGCAGGGCTAGTTTTCAGTTGGGGCAGTACTTC
TRBV12-3/TRBV12-4	TRBD1	NA	TRBJ1-3	CASSLGQLQAGNTIYF	TGTGCCAGCAGTTTGGGACAGCTACAGGCCGGAAACACCATATATTTT
TRBV4-1	NA	NA	TRBJ1-1	CASSQSPPGGTEAFF	TGCGCCAGCAGCCAATCCCCACCGGGGGGCACTGAAGCTTTCTTT
TRBV12-3/TRBV12-4	TRBD1	NA	TRBJ1-1	CASSSTGVTEAFF	TGTGCCAGCAGTTCGACAGGGGTTACTGAAGCTTTCTTT